This T cell receptor (beta chain) was recorded in a study of blood T cell repertoires in COVID-19. Study background: Samples of COVID-19 (acute and convalescent) were obtained from the United States, Italy and Spain. T cells, B-cell-depleted T cells, or PBMCs provided the cDNA or gDNA that served as material.

Between the trimmed V and J ends, which lost 4 bases and 4 bases, there was a span of 11 bases. The germline V gene has CDR1 SGHTA and CDR2 FQGNSA. The CDR3 sequence is 14 residues long. In the study's own analysis: How many nucleated cells were present was estimated from reference gene primer amplification. Assay used: immunoSEQ multiplex PCR; TCRdb lists only in-frame clones, some missing. D and trimming were read from the DNA, whereas the V and J calls and clone size are those reported in that table. The repertoire holds roughly 290,000 clones, with about nine tenths as singletons. This receptor was identified in a woman in her sixties with acute or convalescent COVID-19. Sequenced: peripheral blood. This rearrangement joins TRBV7-2 to TRBJ1-5; a possible D gene is TRBD1 (5 bases). DNA of the CDR3: TGTGCCAGCAGCTCTGGACACATTAATCAGCCCCAGCATTTT. Translating it yields CASSSGHINQPQHF.